The 19 T cell receptor beta chains given below trace back to one sample, sequenced in a study of blood T cell repertoires in COVID-19 (dated by TCRdb to about 2020). The library was obtained by the immunoSEQ multiplex PCR assay. TCRdb provides this immuneACCESS table in a form limited to in-frame rearrangements. Some clones are lacking; in checked studies, under half of them reflect an unresolved V gene, and why the rest are absent is not known. The sample yields tens of thousands of clones; 85% to 90% were counted once. The top ten hold 2.5% to 3% of the sample. Sample: peripheral blood. These TCRs come from a man aged 50-60 years with active COVID-19.

The V and J genes are TRBV4-2 and TRBJ2-7, with TRBD2 as a possible D gene (7 bases). CDR1 is LGHNA and CDR2 is YNFKEQ in the germline V gene. The CDR3 has 18 amino acids. V was shortened by 0 bases and J by 6 bases, with 24 bases between the two germline ends. CDR3 in amino acids: CASSQDSIGGGLSSEQYF. CDR3 sequence (DNA): TGTGCCAGCAGCCAAGATTCCATCGGCGGGGGCCTTTCTTCCGAGCAGTACTTC.

The chain combines TRBV11-1 with TRBJ1-1; TRBD1 matches at 8 bases. Germline V gives CDR1 SGHAT, CDR2 FQDESV (reference sequence). This CDR3 comprises 14 residues. Trimming removed 7 bases from V and 5 bases from J; junction bases left unmatched: 9. The CDR3 DNA is TGTGCCAGCACCTGGACAGGGTCCGGAACTGAAGCTTTCTTT. Its translation is CASTWTGSGTEAFF.

The chain's CDR3 is CASSGVAGGRADTQYF. In DNA form, the CDR3 reads TGTGCCAGCAGTGGAGTAGCGGGGGGGCGGGCAGATACGCAGTATTTT. The chain recombines TRBV2 with TRBJ2-3, with 11 bases that match TRBD2. The length of the CDR3 is 16 residues. J gave up 4 bases and V 4 bases, and 7 bases lay outside the gene matches. Germline-derived CDR1 and CDR2 are SNHLY and FYNNEI.

This chain connects TRBV5-1 to TRBJ2-1; 8 nucleotides match TRBD2. The CDR3 runs 15 residues. The V and J ends lost 7 bases and 0 bases, in that order; junction bases with no gene match: 6. Germline values: CDR1 SGHRS, CDR2 YFSETQ. The CDR3 is CASGSGGSSYNEQFF. The CDR3 region has the DNA TGCGCCAGCGGTTCGGGGGGGTCCTCCTACAATGAGCAGTTCTTC.

This rearrangement joins TRBV7-8 to TRBJ1-1; D ambiguous. The CDR3 sequence is 13 residues long. Germline CDR1 SGHVS, CDR2 FQNEAQ. The germline V and J ends were trimmed by 5 bases and 6 bases, with 13 bases remaining between them. The CDR3 is CASSRIASPEAFF. The CDR3 DNA sequence: TGTGCCAGCAGCCGGATCGCGTCCCCTGAAGCTTTCTTT.

The rearrangement uses TRBV6-5 and TRBJ2-5, with 9 bases fitting TRBD1. Losses at the gene ends were 4 bases for V and 5 bases for J; bases not matched to a gene: 8. Per germline, CDR1 MNHEY and CDR2 SVGAGI. The CDR3 consists of 15 residues. DNA of the CDR3: TGTGCCAGCAGTTCGACAGGGGGAGGTCGGGAGACCCAGTACTTC. This encodes CASSSTGGGRETQYF.

This chain uses TRBV7-3 with TRBJ2-6; no definite D call. The V end was cut by 4 bases, the J end by 0 bases, with 7 bases between. The CDR3 extends over 15 amino acids. Germline assignment: CDR1 SGHTA and CDR2 FQGTGA. The chain's CDR3 is CASSSGSSGANVLTF. The CDR3 DNA reads TGTGCCAGCAGCTCAGGCAGCTCTGGGGCCAACGTCCTGACTTTC.

The rearrangement links TRBV2 to TRBJ1-3; TRBD1 is a possible D gene (5 bases). CDR3 length: 15 residues. Trimming removed 1 base at V and 2 bases at J, with 9 bases between. From germline, CDR1 is SNHLY and CDR2 FYNNEI. The DNA of the CDR3 is TGTGCCAGCAGTGAAGGGGGCGTAGCTGGAAACACCATATATTTT. Translating gives CASSEGGVAGNTIYF.

The J gene is TRBJ1-1, the V gene TRBV3-1 (or the pseudogene TRBV3-2), with D maybe TRBD1 (5 bases). Germline-derived CDR1 and CDR2 are LGHDT and YNNKEL (reference sequence). V was shortened by 1 base and J by 2 bases, with 11 bases between the two germline ends. The CDR3 runs to 15 residues. DNA for the CDR3: TGTGCCAGCAGCCAAGGAACCGGGACTAACACTGAAGCTTTCTTT. This codes for CASSQGTGTNTEAFF.

The J gene is TRBJ2-2, the V gene TRBV10-3, with 8 positions matching TRBD1. The CDR3 has 15 amino acids. The V segment lost 10 bases and the J segment 1 base; nucleotides outside the gene matches: 8. Per the germline V gene, CDR1 is ENHRY and CDR2 is SYGVKD. CDR3 in amino acids: CATLTGTGNTGELFF. The CDR3 DNA reads as TGTGCCACTCTGACCGGGACAGGGAACACCGGGGAGCTGTTTTTT.

The chain combines TRBV11-2 with TRBJ2-7; 8 positions match TRBD1. V lost 5 bases, J lost 9 bases, and 6 bases stayed unmatched. CDR1 is SGHAT, CDR2 FQNNGV, per germline. The CDR3 is made up of 12 amino acids. The CDR3 region has the DNA TGTGCCAGCAGCCCGGACAGGGTCGGGCAGTACTTC. Protein sequence: CASSPDRVGQYF.

The V gene is TRBV7-2, the J gene TRBJ1-1; no reliable D call. Per the germline V gene, CDR1 is SGHTA and CDR2 is FQGNSA. The germline V and J ends were trimmed by 2 bases and 1 base, with 8 bases remaining between them. The CDR3 spans 14 residues. In nucleotides, the CDR3 is TGTGCCAGCAGCTTACGACTGGGGAACACTGAAGCTTTCTTT. Protein: CASSLRLGNTEAFF.

This chain joins TRBV9 and TRBJ2-1; the match to TRBD2 covers 9 bases. The CDR3 extends over 14 amino acids. Germline CDR1 and CDR2: SGDLS and YYNGEE. The V segment lost 3 bases and the J segment 8 bases; nucleotides outside the gene matches: 6. The CDR3 DNA reads TGTGCCAGCAGCGCGGGCGGGGGGGTCGATGAGCAGTTCTTC. This codes for CASSAGGGVDEQFF.

This chain connects TRBV3-1 (or the pseudogene TRBV3-2) to TRBJ1-1; 7 bases match TRBD1. This CDR3 has 14 amino acids. V dropped 5 bases and J dropped 1; count of bases not matched to a gene: 4. The V gene's germline CDR1 is LGHDT and CDR2 YNNKEL (reference sequence). In nucleotides, the CDR3 is TGTGCCAGCAGCTCCCGACAGGGGAACACTGAAGCTTTCTTT. It encodes CASSSRQGNTEAFF.

For the CDR3, the DNA is TGTGCCAGTAGTACCCGGACAGGAGGTGGAAACACCATATATTTT. Amino acids: CASSTRTGGGNTIYF. V usage is TRBV19 and J usage is TRBJ1-3, with 7 nucleotides matching TRBD1. The CDR3 has 15 residues. In germline, CDR1 is LNHDA, CDR2 SQIVND (reference sequence). The junction had 6 bases not matched to a gene; V was cut back by 4 bases and J by 3 bases.

The chain carries TRBV3-1 (or the pseudogene TRBV3-2) and TRBJ1-3, with D possibly being TRBD1 (5 bases). Germline V CDR1 and CDR2: LGHDT, YNNKEL (reference sequence). The CDR3 contains 16 residues. Trimming pared 4 bases from V and 3 bases from J, leaving 16 bases between. As DNA, the CDR3 is TGTGCCAGCAGCCTTAACTACGGGGGTGGTGGAAACACCATATATTTT. Translating it yields CASSLNYGGGGNTIYF.

The J gene is TRBJ2-5, the V gene TRBV19; D unresolved. V lost 5 bases to trimming and J lost 5 bases, with 18 bases between them. The germline gives CDR1 LNHDA, CDR2 SQIVND (reference sequence). The CDR3 extends over 15 amino acids. CDR3 loop: CASSPHQDRWETQYF. CDR3 nucleotides: TGTGCCAGTAGTCCCCACCAAGATCGGTGGGAGACCCAGTACTTC. The variable domain in full, completed from reference TRBV19 and TRBJ2-5, reads DGGITQSPKYLFRKEGQNVTLSCEQNLNHDAMYWYRQDPGQGLRLIYYSQIVNDFQKGDIAEGYSVSREKKESFPLTVTSAQKNPTAFYLCASSPHQDRWETQYFGPGTRLLVL.

The V gene is TRBV18, the J gene TRBJ1-5; 7 nucleotides align to TRBD1. The V segment lost 3 bases and the J segment 0 bases; nucleotides outside the gene matches: 2. The CDR3 contains 15 residues. Germline CDR1 KGHSH, CDR2 LQKENI. As DNA, the CDR3 is TGTGCCAGCTCACCGGGGGACAGTAGCAATCAGCCCCAGCATTTT. Translation: CASSPGDSSNQPQHF.

This chain connects TRBV27 to TRBJ1-6, with D possibly matching TRBD1 (5 bases). V lost 9 bases to trimming and J lost 5 bases, with 20 bases between them. CDR3 length: 16 amino acids. The germline CDR1 and CDR2 sequences are MNHEY and SMNVEV (reference sequence). The CDR3 DNA is TGTGCCAGTGACTCCCTCGGGACTTCTGATAATTCACCCCTCCACTTT. Translation: CASDSLGTSDNSPLHF.